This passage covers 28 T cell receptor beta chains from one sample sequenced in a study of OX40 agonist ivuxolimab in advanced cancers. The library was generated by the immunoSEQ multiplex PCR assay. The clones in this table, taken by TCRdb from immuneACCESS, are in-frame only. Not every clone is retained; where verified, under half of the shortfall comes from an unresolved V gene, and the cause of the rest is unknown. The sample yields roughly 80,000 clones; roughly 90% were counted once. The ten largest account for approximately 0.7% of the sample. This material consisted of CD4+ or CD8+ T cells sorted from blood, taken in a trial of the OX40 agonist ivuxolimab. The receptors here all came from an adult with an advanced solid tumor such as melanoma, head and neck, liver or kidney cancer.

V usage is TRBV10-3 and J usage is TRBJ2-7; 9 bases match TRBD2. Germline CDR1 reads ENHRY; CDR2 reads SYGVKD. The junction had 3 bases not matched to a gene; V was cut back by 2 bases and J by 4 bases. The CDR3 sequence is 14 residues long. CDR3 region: CAISEPGLAYEQYF. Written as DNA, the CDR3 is TGTGCCATCAGTGAGCCCGGACTAGCGTACGAGCAGTACTTC.

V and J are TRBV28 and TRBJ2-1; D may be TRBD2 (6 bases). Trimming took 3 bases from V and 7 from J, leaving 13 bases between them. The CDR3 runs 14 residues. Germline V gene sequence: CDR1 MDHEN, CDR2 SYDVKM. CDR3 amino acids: CASSFSRGNNEQFF. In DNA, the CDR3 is TGTGCCAGCAGTTTCAGTCGCGGGAATAATGAGCAGTTCTTC. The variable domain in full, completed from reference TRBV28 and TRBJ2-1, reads DVKVTQSSRYLVKRTGEKVFLECVQDMDHENMFWYRQDPGLGLRLIYFSYDVKMKEKGDIPEGYSVSREKKERFSLILESASTNQTSMYLCASSFSRGNNEQFFGPGTRLTVL.

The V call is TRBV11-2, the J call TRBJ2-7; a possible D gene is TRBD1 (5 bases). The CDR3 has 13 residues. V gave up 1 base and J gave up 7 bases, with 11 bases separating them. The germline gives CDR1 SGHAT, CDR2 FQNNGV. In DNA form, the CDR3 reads TGTGCCAGCAGCTTAGGCCCAGGGCTGGAGCAGTACTTC. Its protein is CASSLGPGLEQYF.

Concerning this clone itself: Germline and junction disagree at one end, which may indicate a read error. The CDR3: CASNQGQGRQETQYF. The CDR3 DNA reads TGTGCCAGCAACCAAGGACAGGGCCGTCAAGAGACCCAGTACTTC. The genes are TRBV4-2 and TRBJ2-5; TRBD1 matches at 8 bases. CDR1 is LGHNA, CDR2 YNFKEQ, per germline. The CDR3 length is 15 residues.

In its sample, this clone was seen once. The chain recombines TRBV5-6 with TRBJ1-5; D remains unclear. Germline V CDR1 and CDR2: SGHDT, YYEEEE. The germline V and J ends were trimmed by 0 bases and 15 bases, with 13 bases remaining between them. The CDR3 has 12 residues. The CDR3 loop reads CASSLGPDDRHF. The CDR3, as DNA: TGTGCCAGCAGCTTGGGACCGGATGACCGGCATTTT. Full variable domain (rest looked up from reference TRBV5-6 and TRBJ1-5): DAGVTQSPTHLIKTRGQQVTLRCSPKSGHDTVSWYQQALGQGPQFIFQYYEEEERQRGNFPDRFSGHQFPNYSSELNVNALLLGDSALYLCASSLGPDDRHFGDGTRLSIL.

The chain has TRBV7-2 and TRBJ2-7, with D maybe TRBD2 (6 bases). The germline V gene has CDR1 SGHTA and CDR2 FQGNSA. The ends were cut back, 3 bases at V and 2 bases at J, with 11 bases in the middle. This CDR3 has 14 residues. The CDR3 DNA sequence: TGTGCCAGCAGCTTCGGGAGTTATACCTACGAGCAGTACTTC. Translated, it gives CASSFGSYTYEQYF. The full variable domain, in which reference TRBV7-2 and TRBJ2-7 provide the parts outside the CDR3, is GAGVSQSPSNKVTEKGKDVELRCDPISGHTALYWYRQSLGQGLEFLIYFQGNSAPDKSGLPSDRFSAERTGGSVSTLTIQRTQQEDSAVYLCASSFGSYTYEQYFGPGTRLTVT.

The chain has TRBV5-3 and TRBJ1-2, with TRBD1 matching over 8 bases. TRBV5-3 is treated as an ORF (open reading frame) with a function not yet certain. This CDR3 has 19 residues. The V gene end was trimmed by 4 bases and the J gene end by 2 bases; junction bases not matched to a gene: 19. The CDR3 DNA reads TGTGCCAGAAGCCCAGGGACAGGAGCATCAAGGTACATAAACTATGGCTACACCTTC. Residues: CARSPGTGASRYINYGYTF.

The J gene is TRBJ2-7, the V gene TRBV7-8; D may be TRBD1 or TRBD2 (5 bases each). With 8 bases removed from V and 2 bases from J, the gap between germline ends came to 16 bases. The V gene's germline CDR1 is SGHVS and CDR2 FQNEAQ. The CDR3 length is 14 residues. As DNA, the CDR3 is TGTGCCAGCGCGCCGGGGCAGCAAACCTACGAGCAGTACTTC. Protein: CASAPGQQTYEQYF.

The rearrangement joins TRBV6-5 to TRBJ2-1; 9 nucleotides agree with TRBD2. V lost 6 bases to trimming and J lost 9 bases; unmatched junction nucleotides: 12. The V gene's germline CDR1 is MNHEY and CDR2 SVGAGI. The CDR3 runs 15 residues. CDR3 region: CASSYRGGRAIEQFF. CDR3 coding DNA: TGTGCCAGCAGCTACCGGGGCGGGAGGGCCATTGAGCAGTTCTTC.

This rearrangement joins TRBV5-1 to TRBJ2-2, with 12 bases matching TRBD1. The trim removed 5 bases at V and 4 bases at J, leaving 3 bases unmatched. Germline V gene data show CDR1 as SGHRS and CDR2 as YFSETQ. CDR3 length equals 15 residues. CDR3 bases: TGCGCCAGCAGGACGGGACAGGGGGCCACCGGGGAGCTGTTTTTT. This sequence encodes CASRTGQGATGELFF.

CDR3 in amino acids: CASSLAGGTEAFF. In nucleotides, the CDR3 is TGTGCCAGCTCGCTGGCGGGGGGCACTGAAGCTTTCTTT. This rearrangement joins TRBV18 to TRBJ1-1, with a weak D call TRBD1 (5 bases). The CDR3 is made up of 13 amino acids. Trimming left V 6 bases short and J 4 bases short, with 12 bases between. Germline CDR1 is KGHSH and CDR2 is LQKENI.

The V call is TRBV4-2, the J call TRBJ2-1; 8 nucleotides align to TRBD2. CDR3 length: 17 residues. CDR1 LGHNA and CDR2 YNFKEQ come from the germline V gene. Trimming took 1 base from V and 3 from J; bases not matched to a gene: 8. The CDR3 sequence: CASSQGGLAGIYNEQFF. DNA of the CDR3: TGTGCCAGCAGCCAAGGAGGTTTAGCGGGGATCTACAATGAGCAGTTCTTC.

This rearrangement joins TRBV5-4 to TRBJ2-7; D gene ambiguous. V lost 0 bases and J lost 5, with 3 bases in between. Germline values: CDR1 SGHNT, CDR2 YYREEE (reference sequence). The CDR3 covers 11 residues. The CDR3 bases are TGTGCCAGCAGCTTGGTGGACGAGCAGTACTTC. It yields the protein CASSLVDEQYF.

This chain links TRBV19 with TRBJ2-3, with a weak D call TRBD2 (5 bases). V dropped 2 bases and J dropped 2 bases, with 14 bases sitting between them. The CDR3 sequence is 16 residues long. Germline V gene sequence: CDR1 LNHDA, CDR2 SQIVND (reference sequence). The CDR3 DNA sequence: TGTGCCAGTAGTATAAGTCTCTGGAGGACCACAGATACGCAGTATTTT. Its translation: CASSISLWRTTDTQYF.

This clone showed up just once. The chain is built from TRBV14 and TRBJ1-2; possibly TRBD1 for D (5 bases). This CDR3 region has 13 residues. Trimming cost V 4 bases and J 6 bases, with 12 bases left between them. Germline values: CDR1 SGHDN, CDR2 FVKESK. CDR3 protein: CASSRSGVNGYTF. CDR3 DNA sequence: TGTGCCAGCAGCCGTTCGGGGGTCAATGGCTACACCTTC.

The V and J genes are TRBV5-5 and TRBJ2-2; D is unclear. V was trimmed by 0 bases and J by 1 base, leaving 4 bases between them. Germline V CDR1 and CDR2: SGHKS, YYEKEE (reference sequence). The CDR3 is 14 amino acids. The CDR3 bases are TGTGCCAGCAGCTTGGAATGGAACACCGGGGAGCTGTTTTTT. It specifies CASSLEWNTGELFF.

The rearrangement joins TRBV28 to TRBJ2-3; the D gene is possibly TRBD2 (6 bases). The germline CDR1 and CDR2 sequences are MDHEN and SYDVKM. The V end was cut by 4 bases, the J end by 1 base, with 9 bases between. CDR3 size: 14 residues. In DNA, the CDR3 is TGTGCCAGCAGTTGGGACTGGCGCACAGATACGCAGTATTTT. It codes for CASSWDWRTDTQYF.

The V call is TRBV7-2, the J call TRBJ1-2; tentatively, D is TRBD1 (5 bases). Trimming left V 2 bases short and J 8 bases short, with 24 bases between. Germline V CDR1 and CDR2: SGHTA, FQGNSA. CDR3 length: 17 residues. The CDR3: CASSLRPDSRAANGYTF. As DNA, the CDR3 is TGTGCCAGCAGCTTACGGCCAGACAGCAGGGCGGCCAACGGCTACACCTTC.

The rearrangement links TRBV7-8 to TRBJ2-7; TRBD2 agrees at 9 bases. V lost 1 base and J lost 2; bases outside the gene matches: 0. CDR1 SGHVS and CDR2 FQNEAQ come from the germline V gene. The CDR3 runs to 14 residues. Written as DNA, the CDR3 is TGTGCCAGCAGCTTAGTAGCGGGAGCCTACGAGCAGTACTTC. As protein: CASSLVAGAYEQYF.

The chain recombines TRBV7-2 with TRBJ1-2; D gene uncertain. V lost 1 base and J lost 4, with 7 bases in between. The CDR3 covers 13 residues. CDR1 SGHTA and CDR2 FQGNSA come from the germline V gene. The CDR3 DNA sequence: TGTGCCAGCAGCTTAGAAGTAGCCTATGGCTACACCTTC. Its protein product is CASSLEVAYGYTF.

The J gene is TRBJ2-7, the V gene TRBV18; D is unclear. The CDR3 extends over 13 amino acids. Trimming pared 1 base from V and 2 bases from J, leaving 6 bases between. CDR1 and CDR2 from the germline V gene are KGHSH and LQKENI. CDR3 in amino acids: CASSPQATYEQYF. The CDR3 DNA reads TGTGCCAGCTCACCACAGGCTACCTACGAGCAGTACTTC.

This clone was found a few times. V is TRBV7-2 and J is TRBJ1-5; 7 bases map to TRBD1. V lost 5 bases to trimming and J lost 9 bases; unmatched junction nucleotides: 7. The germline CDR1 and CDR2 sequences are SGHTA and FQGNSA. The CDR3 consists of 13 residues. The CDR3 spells CASSPGQAWPQHF. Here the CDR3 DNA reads TGTGCCAGCAGCCCTGGACAGGCCTGGCCCCAGCATTTT.

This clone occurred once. CDR3 DNA sequence: TGTGCCAGCAGTATCGACTCGGGTCGGGGAAACACCATATATTTT. It codes for CASSIDSGRGNTIYF. This chain uses TRBV28 with TRBJ1-3, with D unresolved. The CDR3 runs to 15 residues. The V gene's germline CDR1 is MDHEN and CDR2 SYDVKM. V was clipped by 5 bases and J by 4 bases, with 15 bases between them.

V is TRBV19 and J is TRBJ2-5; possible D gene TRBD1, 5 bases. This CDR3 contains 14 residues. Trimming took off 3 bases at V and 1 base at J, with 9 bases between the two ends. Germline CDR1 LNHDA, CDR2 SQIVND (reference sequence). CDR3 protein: CASSMGQTQETQYF. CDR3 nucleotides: TGTGCCAGTAGTATGGGGCAGACCCAAGAGACCCAGTACTTC.

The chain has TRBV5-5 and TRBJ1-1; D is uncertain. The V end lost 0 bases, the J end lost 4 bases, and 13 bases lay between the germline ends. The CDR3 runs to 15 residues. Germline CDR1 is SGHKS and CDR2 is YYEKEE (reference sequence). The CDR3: CASSLGSLGGTEAFF. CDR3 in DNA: TGTGCCAGCAGCTTGGGTTCTCTCGGAGGCACTGAAGCTTTCTTT.

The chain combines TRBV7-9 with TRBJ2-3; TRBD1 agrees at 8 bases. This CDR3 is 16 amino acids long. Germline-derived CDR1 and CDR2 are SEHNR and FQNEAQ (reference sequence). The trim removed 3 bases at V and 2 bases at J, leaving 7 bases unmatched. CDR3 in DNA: TGTGCCAGCAGCTTGGACGGACAGGGCGCCACAGATACGCAGTATTTT. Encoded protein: CASSLDGQGATDTQYF.

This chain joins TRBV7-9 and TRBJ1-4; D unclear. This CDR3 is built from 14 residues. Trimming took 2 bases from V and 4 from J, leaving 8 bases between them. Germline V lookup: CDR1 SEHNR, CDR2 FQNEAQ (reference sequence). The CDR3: CASSLTWGNEKLFF. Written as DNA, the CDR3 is TGTGCCAGCAGCTTAACGTGGGGTAATGAAAAACTGTTTTTT.

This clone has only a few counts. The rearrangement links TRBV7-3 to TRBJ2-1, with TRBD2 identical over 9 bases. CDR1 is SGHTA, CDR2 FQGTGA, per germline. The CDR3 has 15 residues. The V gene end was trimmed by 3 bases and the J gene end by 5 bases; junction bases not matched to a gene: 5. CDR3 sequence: CASSFASGTNNEQFF. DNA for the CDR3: TGTGCCAGCAGCTTTGCTAGCGGGACCAACAATGAGCAGTTCTTC.